The T cell receptor (beta chain) under discussion was sequenced for a study of blood T cell repertoires in COVID-19. About the research overall: The samples span acute and convalescent COVID-19 from the United States, Italy and Spain.

Clones were sequenced by immunoSEQ multiplex PCR, and TCRdb holds only the in-frame ones, with some missing. The data contain 51,000 or so clones, approximately 80% of them singletons. CDR1 and CDR2 (germline): SEHNR, FQNEAQ (reference sequence). This CDR3 region has 15 residues. V gave up 4 bases and J gave up 0 bases, with 10 bases separating them. This sequence joins TRBV7-9 and TRBJ1-5; possibly TRBD1 for D (5 bases). What was sequenced was peripheral blood. This clonotype was sampled from a man in his 70s with active COVID-19. The CDR3 nucleotides read TGTGCCAGCAGCTCCCAGGGAAATAGCAATCAGCCCCAGCATTTT. This encodes CASSSQGNSNQPQHF. The full variable domain, completed using reference TRBV7-9 and TRBJ1-5, is DTGVSQNPRHKITKRGQNVTFRCDPISEHNRLYWYRQTLGQGPEFLTYFQNEAQLEKSRLLSDRFSAERPKGSFSTLEIQRTEQGDSAMYLCASSSQGNSNQPQHFGDGTRLSIL.